This T cell receptor (beta chain) was retrieved from a study of human T cells and chemical hapten exposure. Study-wide background: Sensitization used 2% DPC on roughly 2 cm by roughly 2 cm upper inner arm skin.

The sample's time point: pre-sensitization, week 0. Described treatment: therapeutic diphenylcyclopropenone sensitization with weekly scalp DPC. Attachment of unique molecular identifiers to individual cDNA molecules was performed in the library. TCRdb reprocessed the RACE reads via MiXCR and lists one record per CDR3 protein. The table includes 200,000 to 300,000 distinct CDR3 sequences, about 9% detected once. Trimming removed 5 bases from V and 5 bases from J, with 15 bases in between. CDR3 size: 14 residues. Germline V CDR1 and CDR2: SGHVS, FNYEAQ. The rearrangement joins TRBV7-6 to TRBJ2-5, with no clear D. The receptor was isolated from a woman between 40 and 50 years old with alopecia areata. Some clones in this sample may be carry-over from other donors' samples. Specimen: whole blood, collected in connection with sensitization to the hapten diphenylcyclopropenone (DPC). CDR3: CASSPDPLVETQYF. The CDR3 region has the DNA TGTGCCAGCAGCCCTGACCCCTTGGTGGAGACCCAGTACTTC.